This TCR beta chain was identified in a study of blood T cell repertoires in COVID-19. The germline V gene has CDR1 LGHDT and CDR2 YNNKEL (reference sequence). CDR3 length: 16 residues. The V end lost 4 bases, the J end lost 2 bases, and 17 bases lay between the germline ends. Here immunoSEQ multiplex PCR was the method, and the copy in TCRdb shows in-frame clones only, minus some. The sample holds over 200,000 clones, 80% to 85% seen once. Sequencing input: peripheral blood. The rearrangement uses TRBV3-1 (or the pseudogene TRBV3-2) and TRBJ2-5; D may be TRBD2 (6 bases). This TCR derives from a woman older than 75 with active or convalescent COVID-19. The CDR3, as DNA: TGTGCCAGCAGCCGGGGAGGACGGGCTCGGCAAGAGACCCAGTACTTC. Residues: CASSRGGRARQETQYF.